This T cell receptor beta chain originates from a study of beta chain features in type 1 diabetes (dated by TCRdb to about 2018). In the study overall: No differences in mean age, gender distribution, total cell number or subset yield were found between patients and healthy donors. A total of approximately 100 million sorted cells were examined across all samples, and the number of cells per subset was strongly correlated with RNA yield. The study compared the TCRB repertoires of sorted circulating CD4+ T cell subsets in recently diagnosed type 1 diabetes patients with those in matched healthy donors. Regulatory and stem cell-like memory subsets were obtained from only 8 patients and roughly 8 healthy donors, while naive and central memory subsets were obtained from all 28 donors. General study outcomes and caveats: Because cDNA rather than genomic DNA was sequenced, highly expressing activated cells could have been over-represented, although no difference in activation and CD3 levels was found between groups. Because the HLA sub-analyses included only small numbers of individuals, any influence of HLA type on TCRB rearrangement was left unresolved. A moderate but significant shortening of TCRB CDR3 length was observed in type 1 diabetes patients in all four CD4+ subsets. The naive, central memory and regulatory TCRB repertoires appeared to resemble one another more closely among patients than among healthy donors. Fewer insertions and more nucleotide deletions at VDJ recombination sites were observed in patients with type 1 diabetes, implying thymic rearrangement abnormalities. PCR might favor shorter templates, but patient and control samples were amplified and corrected together, so any skew would affect both groups equally.

Turning to this clone: Which antigen it targets is not known. No clone much larger than this one lies a single base away; base qualities are absent.

Counted from cysteine to phenylalanine, this CDR3 has 14 amino acids. Only the CDR3 DNA is retained, 42 bases long and in frame from the first base. V is clipped by 3 bases and J by 1 base, and the sequence between their germline boundaries is 9 bases long. CDR1 and CDR2, per the germline V gene (reference sequence), are MNHNY and SVGAGI. From each donor, a single peripheral blood sample of around 0.12 L on average was drawn into heparinised tubes. Using a panel that included CD45RO, CCR7, CD25, CD127, CD95 and CD27, naive, central memory, regulatory and stem cell-like memory CD4+ T cells were sorted on a BD FACSAria II. Every sorted population had a purity above 98%. PBMCs were isolated right away by Lymphoprep density gradient centrifugation and were stained directly, without culture. To minimize batch effects, samples were stained and sorted in pairs, one healthy donor with one patient per experiment.

The entire isolated RNA was reverse transcribed using the High Capacity cDNA Reverse Transcription Kit, and thus expressed TCRB transcripts were sequenced. Deep immunoSEQ sequencing was applied to naive, central memory and regulatory T cell samples, giving an average of approximately 3.8 million total reads per sample. After sorted cells were lysed in RLT buffer, RNA was extracted with DNase-treated RNeasy Micro or Mini kits, with the choice depending on cell number. Each cell subset was processed separately to prevent cross-contamination, with patient and healthy donor samples processed together. The immunoSEQ multiplex PCR was used to amplify TCRB sequences from cDNA, generating 87-bp fragments that spanned the CDR3 region. Amplicons were sequenced on the Illumina HiSeq platform. The original pipeline was this. Synthetic template baselines were used to correct PCR bias computationally, reads within Hamming distance 2 were collapsed, and singletons that could not be merged were discarded. Reads were aligned to IMGT to assign V, D and J genes, CDR3 length, and insertions or deletions at six rearrangement sites. Within each subset, clonotype counts were normalized to sorted cell number, and only after that were true diversity and Gini coefficients computed with the tcR R package. The overlap coefficient, calculated on TCRB nucleotide sequences, was used to measure repertoire sharing. Sourced from immuneACCESS, this table was stored by TCRdb with only in-frame sequences that have V and J called. A share of the clones is absent; for the studies checked, an unresolved V gene accounts for under half, and the remainder has no known explanation. The V and J calls and clone size come from that table; D and trimming were worked out from the DNA. Counted in this sample were almost 350,000 clones; under 8.5% of them appeared once. 0.44% of the sample is in the top ten clones.

The origin of this receptor is a woman aged 18-29 years in good health. The sequence joins TRBV6-6 to TRBJ1-1, with the identity of the D gene unclear. Sequencing was done on a sample of central memory CD4+ T cells from blood. CDR3 sequence: CASSYQDGNTEAFF. The DNA is TGTGCCAGCAGTTATCAGGACGGGAACACTGAAGCTTTCTTT.